Here is one T cell receptor (beta chain) with its context. As processed by the authors: Using reference gene primer amplification, nucleated cell counts were estimated. TCRdb's table, derived via immunoSEQ multiplex PCR, lists solely in-frame clones and lacks some. D and trimming were read from the DNA, whereas the V and J calls and clone size are those reported in that table. The sample yields approximately 330,000 clones, roughly 90% seen once. The ends were cut back, 5 bases at V and 0 bases at J, with 17 bases in the middle. The germline V gene has CDR1 MNHEY and CDR2 SMNVEV (reference sequence). The length of the CDR3 is 18 residues. The sample belongs to a study of blood T cell repertoires in COVID-19. About the research overall: Samples came from the United States, Italy and Spain, spanning acute and convalescent COVID-19. T cells, B-cell-depleted T cells, or PBMCs provided the cDNA or gDNA that served as material.

This TCR derives from a woman aged 50 to 65 with active or convalescent COVID-19. The sequencing sample was made of peripheral blood. The V and J genes are TRBV27 and TRBJ2-6; D unresolved. In DNA form, the CDR3 reads TGTGCCAGCAGTCCCTTTACGGTGGAGAACTCTGGGGCCAACGTCCTGACTTTC. Its protein is CASSPFTVENSGANVLTF.